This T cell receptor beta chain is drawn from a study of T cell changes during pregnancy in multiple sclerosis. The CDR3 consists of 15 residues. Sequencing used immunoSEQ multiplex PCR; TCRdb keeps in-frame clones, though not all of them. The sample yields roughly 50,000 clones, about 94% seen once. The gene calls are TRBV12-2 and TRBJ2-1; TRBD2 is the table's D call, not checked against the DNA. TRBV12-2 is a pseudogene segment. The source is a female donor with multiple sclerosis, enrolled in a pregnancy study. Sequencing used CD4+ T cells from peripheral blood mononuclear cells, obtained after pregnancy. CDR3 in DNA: TGTGCAAGTCGCTTACTAGCGGGAGGGGGCAATGAGCAGTTCTTC. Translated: CASRLLAGGGNEQFF.